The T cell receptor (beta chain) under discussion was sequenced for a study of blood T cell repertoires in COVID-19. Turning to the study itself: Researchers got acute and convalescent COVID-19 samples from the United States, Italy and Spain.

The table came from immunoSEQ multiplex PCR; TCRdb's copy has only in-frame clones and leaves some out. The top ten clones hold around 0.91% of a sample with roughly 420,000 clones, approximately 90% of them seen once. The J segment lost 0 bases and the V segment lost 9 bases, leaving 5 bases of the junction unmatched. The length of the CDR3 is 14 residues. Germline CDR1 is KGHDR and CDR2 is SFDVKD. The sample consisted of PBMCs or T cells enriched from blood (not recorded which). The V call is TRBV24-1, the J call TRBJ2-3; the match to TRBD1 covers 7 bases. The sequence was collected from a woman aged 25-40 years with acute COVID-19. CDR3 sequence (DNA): TGTGCCACCCTAGGGACAGAGAGCACAGATACGCAGTATTTT. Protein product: CATLGTESTDTQYF.